This T cell receptor beta chain was captured by sequencing in a study of blood T cells in healthy people across ages. Study-level results: The authors considered diversity estimates from one million T cells to be underestimates.

Then a second PCR, running roughly 7 to 11 cycles, was carried out with a sample-barcoded 5' primer and a J-beta primer mix. CDR3-containing paired-end reads numbering at least 2.5 million came from each sample. TCRdb recomputed calls from the 5' RACE reads with MiXCR, one row per CDR3 protein. The repertoire includes more than 700,000 distinct CDR3 sequences, around 50% of them detected once, and 15% to 20% sits in the top ten. This clonotype came up a few times. Its target is not known. V lost 4 bases to trimming and J lost 6 bases; unmatched junction nucleotides: 3. Germline CDR1 is DFQATT and CDR2 is SNEGSKA (reference sequence). CDR3 length equals 12 residues.

Sequenced input: blood. This clonotype originated in an elderly man in good health. The chain recombines TRBV20-1 with TRBJ1-2, with 9 bases identical to TRBD1. The CDR3 region has the DNA TGCAGTGCTAAACAGGGGGCGAATGGCTACACCTTC. Translation: CSAKQGANGYTF.